A selection of T cell receptor beta chains follows, all from one sample in a study of shared clonotypes between healthy human individuals. TCRdb's copy holds only in-frame clones and misses some; the assay was immunoSEQ multiplex PCR. Of around 990,000 clones listed, about 80% were seen once; the top ten hold 0.89%. Sequencing used memory CD4+ T cells from PBMCs. The receptor source for this set is a man younger than 30 in good health. Some clones in this sample may be carry-over from other donors' samples. Both conserved end residues are part of each CDR3. A D gene is named only where the DNA matches it firmly. The size of a clone is reported for some rows only, either as once, few or many, or as a class for expanded clones.

D gene,clone size,J gene,V gene,CDR3 DNA,CDR3 protein
.,.,TRBJ2-2,TRBV25-1,TGTGCCAGCAGTGTAACCGGGACTCGCACCGGGGAGCTGTTTTTT,CASSVTGTRTGELFF
TRBD1,few,TRBJ1-2,TRBV11-2,TGTGCCAGCAGCTCTACCCGCCGCGACAGGGGGAACGGAAACTATGGCTACACCTTC,CASSSTRRDRGNGNYGYTF
TRBD1,.,TRBJ1-5,TRBV6-1,TGTGCCAGCAGGGGGGGGACAGACAATCAGCCCCAGCATTTT,CASRGGTDNQPQHF
TRBD1,.,TRBJ2-7,TRBV10-3,TGTGCCATCAGTGAGCCGGGACAGGTTGGGGAGAAGCAGTACTTC,CAISEPGQVGEKQYF
.,.,TRBJ1-1,TRBV6-5,TGTGCCAGCAGCCGAGGGGTCGCTGAAGCTTTCTTT,CASSRGVAEAFF
.,few,TRBJ2-7,TRBV4-1,TGCGCCAGCAGCGTACAGGGAACACCCCGCTACGAGCAGTACTTC,CASSVQGTPRYEQYF
TRBD2,.,TRBJ2-7,TRBV11-2,TGTGCCAGCAGCTCCCGGGGGGGGGCCTACGAGCAGTACTTC,CASSSRGGAYEQYF
.,.,TRBJ2-7,TRBV27,TGTGCCAGCAGTCCCTTGTCGGGGCAACCCTACGAGCAGTACTTC,CASSPLSGQPYEQYF
TRBD1,.,TRBJ2-7,TRBV5-4,TGTGCCAGCAGCTCACAGGGGGCGGGTTACGAGCAGTACTTC,CASSSQGAGYEQYF
.,.,TRBJ2-3,TRBV30,TGTGCCTGGAGTAGGAGGACCTCCTTAGTTGGCGATACGCAGTATTTT,CAWSRRTSLVGDTQYF
.,.,TRBJ1-4,TRBV7-2,TGTGCCAGCAGCTTAGTAGGGCATTATAATGAAAAACTGTTTTTT,CASSLVGHYNEKLFF
.,once,TRBJ2-7,TRBV20-1,TGCAGTGCTCCCCTGGGCCACGAGCAGTACTTC,CSAPLGHEQYF
.,.,TRBJ2-1,TRBV28,TGTGCCAGCAGTGCCTGGGAGGCCAGCTCCTACAATGAGCAGTTCTTC,CASSAWEASSYNEQFF
TRBD1,.,TRBJ1-1,TRBV30,TGTGCCCGCCTTGCGGGACAGAAGAACACTGAAGCTTTCTTT,CARLAGQKNTEAFF
TRBD1,.,TRBJ2-7,TRBV7-9,TGTGCCAGCAACAGAGGGACAGGCTACGAGCAGTACTTC,CASNRGTGYEQYF
.,.,TRBJ1-1,TRBV27,TGTGCCAGCAGTTCTTCAGCCCTTCCCGATGAAGTGAACACTGAAGCTTTCTTT,CASSSSALPDEVNTEAFF
.,.,TRBJ1-4,TRBV15,TGTGCCACCAGCAGTGACCCCCTTGCCCGGGAAAAACTGTTTTTT,CATSSDPLAREKLFF
TRBD1,.,TRBJ1-2,TRBV30,TGTGCCTGGAGTGGACAGGGATATGGCTACACCTTC,CAWSGQGYGYTF